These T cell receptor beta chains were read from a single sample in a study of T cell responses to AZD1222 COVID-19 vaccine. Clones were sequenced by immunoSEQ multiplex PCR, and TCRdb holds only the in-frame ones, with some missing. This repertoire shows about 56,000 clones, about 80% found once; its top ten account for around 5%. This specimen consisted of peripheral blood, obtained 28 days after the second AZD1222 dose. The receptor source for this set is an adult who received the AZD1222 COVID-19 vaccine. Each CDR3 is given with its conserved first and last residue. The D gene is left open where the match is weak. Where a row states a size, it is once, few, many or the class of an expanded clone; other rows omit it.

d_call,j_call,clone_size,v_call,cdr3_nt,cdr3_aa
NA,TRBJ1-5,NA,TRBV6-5,TGTGCCAGCAGCCCAGGGACACGAGGTCAGCCCCAGCATTTT,CASSPGTRGQPQHF
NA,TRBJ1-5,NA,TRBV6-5,TGTGCCAGCAGTAGACAGGCGATTAGCAATCAGCCCCAGCATTTT,CASSRQAISNQPQHF
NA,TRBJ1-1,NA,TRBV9,TGTGCCAGCAGCGCGGGACCGAAAACTGAAGCTTTCTTT,CASSAGPKTEAFF
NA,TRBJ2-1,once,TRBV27,TGTGCCAGCAGCCGGGACAAGAGAGGCGACAATGAGCAGTTCTTC,CASSRDKRGDNEQFF
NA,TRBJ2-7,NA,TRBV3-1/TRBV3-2,TGTGCCAGCAGCCAAGAGGGTTGGAGCAGGGACGTCTACGAGCAGTACTTC,CASSQEGWSRDVYEQYF
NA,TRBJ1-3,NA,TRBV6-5,TGTGCCAGCAGACCCAGAATCTCTGGAAACACCATATATTTT,CASRPRISGNTIYF
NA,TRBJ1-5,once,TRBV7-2,TGTGCCAGCAGCGTGACGGTGGGACCAAGCAATCAGCCCCAGCATTTT,CASSVTVGPSNQPQHF
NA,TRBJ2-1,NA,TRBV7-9,TGTGCCAGCAGCTTTTTGGAGCAGTTCTTC,CASSFLEQFF
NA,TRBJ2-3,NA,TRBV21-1,TGTGCCAGCAGCCCCCGAGATACGCAGTATTTT,CASSPRDTQYF
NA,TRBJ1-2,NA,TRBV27,TGTGCCAGCAGACGGATCGGGGGTGCCAACTATGGCTACACCTTC,CASRRIGGANYGYTF
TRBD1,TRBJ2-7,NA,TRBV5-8,TGTGCCAGCAGCTCGCCGGGACAGGCCTACGAGCAGTACTTC,CASSSPGQAYEQYF
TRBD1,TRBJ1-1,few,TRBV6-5,TGTGCCAGCAGTTACCCCGGACAGGGGTATGAAGCTTTCTTT,CASSYPGQGYEAFF
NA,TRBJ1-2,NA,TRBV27,TGTGCCAGCAGTTTCCGCGGGGGGGCTAACTATGGCTACACCTTC,CASSFRGGANYGYTF
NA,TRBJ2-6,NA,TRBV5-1,TGCGCCAGCAGCTGGGGGAACTCTGGGGCCAACGTCCTGACTTTC,CASSWGNSGANVLTF
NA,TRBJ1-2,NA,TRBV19,TGTGCCAGTAGACCTGGGCAGTATCCTAACTATGGCTACACCTTC,CASRPGQYPNYGYTF
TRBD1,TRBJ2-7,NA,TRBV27,TGTGCCAGCAGTTTGGACAGGGGGGCCTACGAGCAGTACTTC,CASSLDRGAYEQYF
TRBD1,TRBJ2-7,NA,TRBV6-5,TGTGCCAGCAGCGGGACAGCTAATTTGGACGAGCAGTACTTC,CASSGTANLDEQYF
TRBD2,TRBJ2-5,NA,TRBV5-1,TGCGCCCGCGGGGGGGAAGCGGGGATCCAAGAGACCCAGTACTTC,CARGGEAGIQETQYF
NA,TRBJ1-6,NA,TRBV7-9,TGTGCCAGCAGCTCCCCAATGGCGGCAGGGGATAATTCACCCCTCCACTTT,CASSSPMAAGDNSPLHF
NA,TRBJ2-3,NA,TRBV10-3,TGTGCCATCAGGGAAGTTCCTGGTAGCGCAGATACGCAGTATTTT,CAIREVPGSADTQYF
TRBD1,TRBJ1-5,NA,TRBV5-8,TGTGCCAGCAGCTTGGCCCTGCAGGGGGCGCATCAGCCCCAGCATTTT,CASSLALQGAHQPQHF
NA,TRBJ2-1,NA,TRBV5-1,TGCGCCAGCAGCTTACTACACCCAGGCAATGAGCAGTTCTTC,CASSLLHPGNEQFF
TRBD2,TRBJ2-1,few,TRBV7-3,TGTGCCAGCAGACTAGCGGGAGGCGACCGTGAGCAGTTCTTC,CASRLAGGDREQFF
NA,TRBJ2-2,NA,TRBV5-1,TGCGCCAGCAGCCCTCCTTCCGGGGAGCTGTTTTTT,CASSPPSGELFF
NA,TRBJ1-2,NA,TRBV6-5,TGTGCCAGCATTAAGGGCGGCAGCCCTAACTATGGCTACACCTTC,CASIKGGSPNYGYTF
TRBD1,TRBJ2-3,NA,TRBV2,TGTGCCAGCAGTGGGTGGCAGGGGGCAACAGATACGCAGTATTTT,CASSGWQGATDTQYF
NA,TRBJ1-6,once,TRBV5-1,TGCGCCAGCAAGCGGGAACAGGGAGATAATTCACCCCTCCACTTT,CASKREQGDNSPLHF
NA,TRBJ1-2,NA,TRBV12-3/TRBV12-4,TGTGCCAGCAGGGACGGCCGCGGAGGCTACACCTTC,CASRDGRGGYTF
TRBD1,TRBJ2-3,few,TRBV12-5,TGTGCTAGTGGTCCCGCCGGGACAGGGGAGGAAGATACGCAGTATTTT,CASGPAGTGEEDTQYF
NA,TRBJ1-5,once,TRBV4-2,TGTGCCAGCAGCCAAGATTTGGGTATAAGCAATCAGCCCCAGCATTTT,CASSQDLGISNQPQHF
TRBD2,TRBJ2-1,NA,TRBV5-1,TGCGCCAGCAGCTTGGAGGGTACGGGACTAGCCTACAATGAGCAGTTCTTC,CASSLEGTGLAYNEQFF
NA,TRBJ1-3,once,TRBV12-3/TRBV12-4,TGTGCCAGCGGGGTGGGGGCTGGAAACACCATATATTTT,CASGVGAGNTIYF
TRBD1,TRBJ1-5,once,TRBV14,TGTGCCAGCCGGGACAGGTGGGGATATCGCAATCAGCCCCAGCATTTT,CASRDRWGYRNQPQHF
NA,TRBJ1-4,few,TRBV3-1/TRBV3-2,TGTGCCAGCAGCCTTAGTTCAGGGGAAAAACTGTTTTTT,CASSLSSGEKLFF
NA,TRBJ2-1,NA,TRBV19,TGTGCCAGTAGTCCCGCGGAGCGGGTGTTTTACAATGAGCAGTTCTTC,CASSPAERVFYNEQFF
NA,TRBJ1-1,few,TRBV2,TGTGCCAGCAGTGAAGAATGGACAAAGAACACTGAAGCTTTCTTT,CASSEEWTKNTEAFF
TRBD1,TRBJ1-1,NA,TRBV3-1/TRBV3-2,TGTGCCAGCAGCCAAGAGGGGCAGGGGGCTGAAGCTTTCTTT,CASSQEGQGAEAFF
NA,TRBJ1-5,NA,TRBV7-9,NA,CASSFGVGILHF
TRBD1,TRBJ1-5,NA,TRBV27,TGTGCCAGCAGCACAGGGGGTCAGCCCCAGCATTTT,CASSTGGQPQHF
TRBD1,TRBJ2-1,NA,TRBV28,TGTGCCAGCACATTGGACAGGGCCCACAATGAGCAGTTCTTC,CASTLDRAHNEQFF
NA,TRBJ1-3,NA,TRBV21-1,TGTGCCAGCAGCAAAGCCGGACAGGGGGCGTCTGGAAACACCATATATTTT,CASSKAGQGASGNTIYF
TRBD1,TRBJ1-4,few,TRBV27,TGTGCCAGCGGGAGACAGGGGGATCGTGAAAAACTGTTTTTT,CASGRQGDREKLFF
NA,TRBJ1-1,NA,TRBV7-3,TGTGCCAGCAGCTTGCACGGCGGGTGGAACACTGAAGCTTTCTTT,CASSLHGGWNTEAFF
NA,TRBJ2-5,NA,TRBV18,TGTGCCAGCTCAATACTGCACGGCGAGACCCAGTACTTC,CASSILHGETQYF
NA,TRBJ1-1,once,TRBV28,TGTGCCAGCAGTTCAATGAACACTGAAGCTTTCTTT,CASSSMNTEAFF
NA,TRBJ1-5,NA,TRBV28,TGTGCCAGCAGTTTACGGGGGTACAATCAGCCCCAGCATTTT,CASSLRGYNQPQHF
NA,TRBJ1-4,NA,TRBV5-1,TGCGCCAGCAGCTTGGACAGGACTAATGAAAAACTGTTTTTT,CASSLDRTNEKLFF
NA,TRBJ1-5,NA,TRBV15,TGTGCCACCAGCAGAGCATGGGCAACAACAGGGTATAGCAATCAGCCCCAGCATTTT,CATSRAWATTGYSNQPQHF
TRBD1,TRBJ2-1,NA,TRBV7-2,TGTGCCAGCAGCCCCGACCTGACAGGGAACAATGAGCAGTTCTTC,CASSPDLTGNNEQFF
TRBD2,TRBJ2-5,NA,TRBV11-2,TGTGCCAGCAGCTTCGGGGGGATCGAGACCCAGTACTTC,CASSFGGIETQYF
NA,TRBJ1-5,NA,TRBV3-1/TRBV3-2,TGTGCCAGCAGCCAAGGCGGTAATAATCAGCCCCAGCATTTT,CASSQGGNNQPQHF
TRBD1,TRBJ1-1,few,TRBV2,TGTGCCAGCAGTGAAGAGGGCAGGGGGCCGAGCACTGAAGCTTTCTTT,CASSEEGRGPSTEAFF
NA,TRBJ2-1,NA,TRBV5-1,TGCGCCAGCAGCTTGGGGCAGTACAATGAGCAGTTCTTC,CASSLGQYNEQFF